These 8 T cell receptor beta chains were sequenced from one sample in a study of T cell repertoires in cytomegalovirus infection (dated 2019 in TCRdb). What the treatment or condition label conveys for this sample: in vitro stimulation with specific CMV peptide epitopes to enrich CMV-specific T cells. These receptors have no identified antigens. The reads were generated on an Illumina HiSeq 1500. TCRdb ran its own pipeline on the public reads, namely fastp trimming at Q25 and MiXCR clone calling, and kept in-frame beta chains. Rows with one shared CDR3 protein collapse into an entry with the most common genes and DNA. This sample lists approximately 390,000 distinct CDR3 sequences; approximately 35% were detected once. The top ten clonotypes cover approximately 12% of the sample. Source: cultured PBMCs, taken from culture after CMV antigen stimulation. These receptors came from a human donor in good health (CMV status not recorded). Some clones in this sample may be carry-over from other donors' samples.

A few counts support this clonotype. The chain is built from TRBV28 and TRBJ2-7; no firm D call. The germline CDR1 and CDR2 sequences are MDHEN and SYDVKM. The CDR3 runs 17 residues. V lost 2 bases, J lost 1 base, and 18 bases lay in between. In DNA form, the CDR3 reads TGTGCCAGCAGTTTAAGCCGGGTACCTCCATGGTCCTACGAGCAGTACTTC. Its protein is CASSLSRVPPWSYEQYF.

This clonotype was seen a handful of times. The chain has TRBV7-2 and TRBJ2-2; D is unresolved. V was cut by 3 bases and J by 5 bases, with 10 bases left in between. Per the germline V gene, CDR1 is SGHTA and CDR2 is FQGNSA. The CDR3 is 14 amino acids. The CDR3 loop reads CASSFEAKTGELFF. The CDR3, as DNA: TGTGCCAGCAGCTTCGAGGCCAAGACCGGGGAGCTGTTTTTT.

This chain joins TRBV4-1 and TRBJ1-3; 9 bases are a match to TRBD1. CDR1 and CDR2 from the germline V gene are MGHRA and YSYEKL. The CDR3 has 17 residues. With V trimmed by 5 bases and J by 0 bases, 8 bases remained unmatched. This CDR3 reads CASSAQTGGFSGNTIYF. The DNA for the CDR3 is TGCGCCAGCAGCGCACAGACAGGGGGGTTCTCTGGAAACACCATATATTTT.

The chain links TRBV15 to TRBJ2-7; D ambiguous. Germline lookup yields CDR1 LNHNV and CDR2 YYDKDF (reference sequence). CDR3 length: 12 residues. V dropped 3 bases and J dropped 0 bases, with 3 bases sitting between them. The CDR3 here is CATSRGSYEQYF. In DNA form, the CDR3 reads TGTGCCACCAGCAGGGGCTCCTACGAGCAGTACTTC.

This clonotype turned up a few times. J is TRBJ2-3 and V is TRBV20-1; 14 bases align to TRBD2. The CDR3 covers 18 residues. The V gene's germline CDR1 is DFQATT and CDR2 SNEGSKA (reference sequence). The J segment lost 3 bases and the V segment lost 6 bases, leaving 14 bases of the junction unmatched. The CDR3 reads CSAGTAPGLAGETDTQYF. CDR3 nucleotides: TGCAGTGCCGGGACAGCCCCGGGACTAGCGGGAGAGACAGATACGCAGTATTTT.

The genes are TRBV11-2 and TRBJ1-1, with TRBD1 as a possible D gene (5 bases). CDR3 length equals 14 residues. The germline CDR1 and CDR2 sequences are SGHAT and FQNNGV. Deletions cut 3 bases from V and 4 bases from J, with 12 bases between. The CDR3 bases are TGTGCCAGCAGCTTGGGACGGTTACGCACTGAAGCTTTCTTT. It yields the protein CASSLGRLRTEAFF.

CDR3 sequence: CASVNIAGLSYNEQFF. CDR3 DNA sequence: TGTGCCAGCGTTAATATAGCGGGATTGTCCTACAATGAGCAGTTCTTC. V and J are TRBV12-3 or TRBV12-4 and TRBJ2-1; 8 bases are shared with TRBD2. V dropped 8 bases and J dropped 1; count of bases not matched to a gene: 10. The CDR3 totals 16 residues.

The chain combines TRBV6-5 with TRBJ2-5, with 7 bases that match TRBD2. The CDR3 is made up of 15 amino acids. Per the germline V gene, CDR1 is MNHEY and CDR2 is SVGAGI. V trimming: 4 bases; J trimming: 5 bases; junction bases outside the gene matches: 10. The CDR3 loop reads CASSLARGRVETQYF. The DNA of the CDR3 is TGTGCCAGCAGTTTAGCCCGCGGGAGAGTTGAGACCCAGTACTTC.